The next 17 T cell receptor beta chains were all read from a single sample in a study of shared clonotypes between healthy human individuals. Using immunoSEQ multiplex PCR, the repertoire was profiled, and TCRdb retains in-frame clones only, with some absent. The sample has over a million clones; about 96% are singletons. Sequencing was performed on naive CD4+ T cells sorted from blood. Subset in this sample: CD45RA+ positively selected. The receptors here all came from a man younger than 45 in good health.

This chain links TRBV18 with TRBJ2-2; a weak D match, TRBD1 (6 bases). The germline CDR1 and CDR2 sequences are KGHSH and LQKENI. Trimming cost V 4 bases and J 6 bases, with 12 bases left between them. The length of the CDR3 is 14 residues. CDR3 residues: CASSQLTGSGELFF. The CDR3 DNA sequence: TGTGCCAGCTCACAGCTAACAGGGTCCGGGGAGCTGTTTTTT.

The chain employs TRBV4-2 and TRBJ2-5; TRBD2 agrees at 7 bases. Germline values: CDR1 LGHNA, CDR2 YNFKEQ. J lost 1 base, V lost 4 bases, and 6 bases had no gene match. The length of the CDR3 is 15 residues. The CDR3 bases are TGTGCCAGCAGCCCCGCAGGACTAGTCCAAGAGACCCAGTACTTC. Its translation is CASSPAGLVQETQYF.

The chain employs TRBV5-1 and TRBJ1-2; the D is unclear. Germline values: CDR1 SGHRS, CDR2 YFSETQ. Between the trimmed V and J ends, which lost 1 base and 8 bases, there was a span of 15 bases. The CDR3 runs 14 residues. DNA for the CDR3: TGCGCCAGCAGCTTGTTCTCGGCAGATTCGGGCTACACCTTC. It specifies CASSLFSADSGYTF.

This chain connects TRBV6-6 to TRBJ1-1, with a weak D call TRBD1 (6 bases). The CDR3 is 16 amino acids. The V end lost 5 bases, the J end lost 1 base, and 17 bases lay between the germline ends. Looked up from germline, CDR1 is MNHNY and CDR2 is SVGAGI (reference sequence). CDR3 bases: TGTGCCAGCAGTCGTATAATACAGGGTCCGAACACTGAAGCTTTCTTT. It yields the protein CASSRIIQGPNTEAFF.

V gene TRBV18 combines with J gene TRBJ1-3; D call uncertain. The germline CDR1 and CDR2 sequences are KGHSH and LQKENI. CDR3 length: 14 amino acids. The V end was cut by 3 bases, the J end by 1 base, with 7 bases between. CDR3 protein: CASSPAHSGNTIYF. For the CDR3, the DNA is TGTGCCAGCTCACCCGCACATTCTGGAAACACCATATATTTT. The variable domain in full, completed from reference TRBV18 and TRBJ1-3, reads NAGVMQNPRHLVRRRGQEARLRCSPMKGHSHVYWYRQLPEEGLKFMVYLQKENIIDESGMPKERFSAEFPKEGPSILRIQQVVRGDSAAYFCASSPAHSGNTIYFGEGSWLTVV.

The rearrangement uses TRBV7-3 and TRBJ1-3; no clear D. The CDR3 runs to 16 residues. V shed 5 bases and J shed 0 bases, with 14 bases lying between them. The germline CDR1 and CDR2 sequences are SGHTA and FQGTGA. This chain's CDR3 is CASSPRGFSSGNTIYF. DNA of the CDR3: TGTGCCAGCAGCCCCCGAGGCTTCAGCTCTGGAAACACCATATATTTT.

The chain is built from TRBV5-1 and TRBJ2-3; 14 bases are shared with TRBD2. Germline assignment: CDR1 SGHRS and CDR2 YFSETQ. V gave up 9 bases and J gave up 0 bases; unmatched junction bases: 12. This CDR3 spans 18 amino acids. The CDR3 spells CATGQGGLAGGSTDTQYF. CDR3 DNA: TGCGCCACCGGACAGGGCGGACTAGCGGGAGGTAGCACAGATACGCAGTATTTT. Full variable domain (outside the CDR3, taken from reference TRBV5-1 and TRBJ2-3): KAGVTQTPRYLIKTRGQQVTLSCSPISGHRSVSWYQQTPGQGLQFLFEYFSETQRNKGNFPGRFSGRQFSNSRSEMNVSTLELGDSALYLCATGQGGLAGGSTDTQYFGPGTRLTVL.

In this sample, this clone turned up once. The chain uses TRBV19 and TRBJ2-7; TRBD2 matches 10 bases. The CDR3 loop spans 15 amino acids. J lost 5 bases, V lost 4 bases, and 8 bases had no gene match. Looked up from germline, CDR1 is LNHDA and CDR2 is SQIVND (reference sequence). The CDR3 spells CASSTKGTSVNEQYF. The CDR3 nucleotides are TGTGCCAGTAGTACGAAGGGGACTAGCGTCAACGAGCAGTACTTC.

The V call is TRBV5-1, the J call TRBJ2-2; no definite D call. Germline values: CDR1 SGHRS, CDR2 YFSETQ. The V gene lost 6 bases and the J gene lost 2 bases, with 17 bases spanning the gap. The CDR3 has 16 residues. The CDR3 protein is CASTVRRIANTGELFF. CDR3 sequence (DNA): TGCGCCAGCACCGTCCGACGGATCGCAAACACCGGGGAGCTGTTTTTT.

V usage is TRBV11-3 and J usage is TRBJ2-5; perhaps D is TRBD1 or TRBD2 (5 bases each). V was cut by 3 bases and J by 2 bases, with 19 bases left in between. The CDR3 spans 17 residues. In germline, CDR1 is SGHNT, CDR2 YENEEA. The CDR3 region has the DNA TGTGCCAGCAGCTTGGGGCGGTGGGAGAGAAAACAAGAGACCCAGTACTTC. It specifies CASSLGRWERKQETQYF.

The rearrangement uses TRBV10-3 and TRBJ2-1; 9 nucleotides agree with TRBD2. V trimming: 6 bases; J trimming: 5 bases; junction bases outside the gene matches: 8. This CDR3 contains 15 residues. CDR1 is ENHRY and CDR2 is SYGVKD in the germline V gene. This chain's CDR3 is CAIRLTSGRNNEQFF. CDR3 sequence (DNA): TGTGCCATCAGGTTAACTAGCGGGCGGAACAATGAGCAGTTCTTC.

The chain joins TRBV4-2 to TRBJ2-7; TRBD2 agrees at 9 bases. CDR1 and CDR2 (germline): LGHNA, YNFKEQ. The length of the CDR3 is 15 residues. The V gene end was trimmed by 0 bases and the J gene end by 5 bases; junction bases not matched to a gene: 5. CDR3 bases: TGTGCCAGCAGCCAAGACGGTAGCGGGAGCGACGAGCAGTACTTC. Protein sequence: CASSQDGSGSDEQYF.

This clone was detected once. The chain recombines TRBV11-2 with TRBJ2-4; a weak D match, TRBD2 (5 bases). The CDR3 is 15 amino acids. Germline V gives CDR1 SGHAT, CDR2 FQNNGV. V dropped 1 base and J dropped 2 bases, with 9 bases sitting between them. The CDR3, as DNA: TGTGCCAGCAGCTTAGGTTGGGAGCCCAAAAACATTCAGTACTTC. It translates to CASSLGWEPKNIQYF.

CDR3 nucleotide sequence: TGCGCCAGCAGCCACGAAGCCCTAGCGGGGCTCAATGAGCAGTTCTTC. This sequence encodes CASSHEALAGLNEQFF. V usage is TRBV4-3 and J usage is TRBJ2-1; 9 nucleotides line up with TRBD2. Germline CDR1 is LGHNA and CDR2 is YSLEER. The trim removed 3 bases at V and 6 bases at J, leaving 9 bases unmatched. This CDR3 is 16 amino acids long.

The CDR3 sequence is CASSALPFDGNTIYF. CDR3 DNA sequence: TGTGCCAGCAGTGCCTTACCCTTCGACGGAAACACCATATATTTT. The V and J genes are TRBV28 and TRBJ1-3, with D uncertain. Trimming removed 5 bases from V and 4 bases from J, with 15 bases in between. CDR3 length: 15 amino acids. Germline CDR1 is MDHEN and CDR2 is SYDVKM.

The chain carries TRBV5-1 and TRBJ2-7; 7 nucleotides match TRBD1. Germline CDR1 SGHRS, CDR2 YFSETQ. The length of the CDR3 is 16 residues. V lost 4 bases to trimming and J lost 7 bases; unmatched junction nucleotides: 17. The CDR3 loop reads CASSLISGQRTGEQYF. The CDR3 bases are TGCGCCAGCAGCCTAATCTCGGGACAGCGGACGGGGGAGCAGTACTTC.

This chain uses TRBV7-2 with TRBJ2-3, with D perhaps matching TRBD2 (5 bases). V was pared by 2 bases and J by 3 bases, with 21 bases between. The CDR3 consists of 18 residues. From germline, CDR1 is SGHTA and CDR2 FQGNSA. The CDR3 coding sequence is TGTGCCAGCAGCTTAATCCCCTACGGGTGGCGGGTGACAGATACGCAGTATTTT. Amino acid sequence: CASSLIPYGWRVTDTQYF.